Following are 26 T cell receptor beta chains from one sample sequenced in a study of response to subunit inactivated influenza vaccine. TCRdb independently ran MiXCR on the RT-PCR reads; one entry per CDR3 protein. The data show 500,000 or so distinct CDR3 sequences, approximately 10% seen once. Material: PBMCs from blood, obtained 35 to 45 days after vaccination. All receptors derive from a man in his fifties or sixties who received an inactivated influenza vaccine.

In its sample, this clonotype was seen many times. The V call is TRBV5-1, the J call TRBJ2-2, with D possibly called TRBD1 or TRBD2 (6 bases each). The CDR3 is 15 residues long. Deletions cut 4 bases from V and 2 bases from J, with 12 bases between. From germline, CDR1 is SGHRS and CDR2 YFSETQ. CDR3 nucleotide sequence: TGCGCCAGCAGCCGCGGGACAACTAACACCGGGGAGCTGTTTTTT. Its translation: CASSRGTTNTGELFF.

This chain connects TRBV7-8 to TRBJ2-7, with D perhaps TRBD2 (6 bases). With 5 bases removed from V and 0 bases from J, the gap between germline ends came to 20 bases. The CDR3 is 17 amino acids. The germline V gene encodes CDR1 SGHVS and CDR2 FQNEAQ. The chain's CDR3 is CASSQRESGYGSYEQYF. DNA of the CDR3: TGTGCCAGCAGCCAACGGGAGTCAGGCTACGGCTCCTACGAGCAGTACTTC.

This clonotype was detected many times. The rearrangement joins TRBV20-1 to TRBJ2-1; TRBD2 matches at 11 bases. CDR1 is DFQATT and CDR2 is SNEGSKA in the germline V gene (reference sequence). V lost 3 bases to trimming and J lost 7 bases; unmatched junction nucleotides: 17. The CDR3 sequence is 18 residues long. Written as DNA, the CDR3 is TGCAGTGCTAGGGCACTAGCGGGAGTCGGAGGTCGACTTAATGAGCAGTTCTTC. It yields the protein CSARALAGVGGRLNEQFF.

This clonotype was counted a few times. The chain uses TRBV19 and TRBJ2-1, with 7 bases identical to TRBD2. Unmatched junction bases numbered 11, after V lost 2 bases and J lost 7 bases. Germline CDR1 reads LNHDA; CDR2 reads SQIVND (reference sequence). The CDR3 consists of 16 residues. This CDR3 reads CASSIFGGRGGNEQFF. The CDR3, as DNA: TGTGCCAGTAGTATATTTGGCGGGAGAGGTGGTAATGAGCAGTTCTTC.

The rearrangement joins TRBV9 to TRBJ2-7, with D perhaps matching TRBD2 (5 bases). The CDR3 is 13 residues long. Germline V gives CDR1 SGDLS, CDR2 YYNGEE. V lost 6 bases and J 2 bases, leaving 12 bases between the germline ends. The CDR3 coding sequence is TGTGCCAGCACCCCAAGACTAACCTACGAGCAGTACTTC. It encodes CASTPRLTYEQYF.

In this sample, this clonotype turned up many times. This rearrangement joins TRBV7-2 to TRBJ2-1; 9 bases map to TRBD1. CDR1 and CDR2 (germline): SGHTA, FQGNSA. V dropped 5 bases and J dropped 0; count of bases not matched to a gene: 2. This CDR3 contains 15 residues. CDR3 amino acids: CASSRGQGSYNEQFF. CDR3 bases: TGTGCCAGCAGCAGGGGACAGGGCTCCTACAATGAGCAGTTCTTC.

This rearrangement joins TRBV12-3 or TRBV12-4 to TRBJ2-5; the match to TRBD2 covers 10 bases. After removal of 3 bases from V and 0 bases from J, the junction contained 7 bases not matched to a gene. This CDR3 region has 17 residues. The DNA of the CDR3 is TGTGCCAGCAGTTTTACTAGCGGGGACTCATACCAAGAGACCCAGTACTTC. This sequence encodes CASSFTSGDSYQETQYF.

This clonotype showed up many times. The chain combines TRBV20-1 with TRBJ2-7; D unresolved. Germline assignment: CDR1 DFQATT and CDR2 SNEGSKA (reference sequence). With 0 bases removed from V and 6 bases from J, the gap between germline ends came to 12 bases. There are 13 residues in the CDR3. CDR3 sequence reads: CSARDVLVGEQYF. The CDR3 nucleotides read TGCAGTGCTAGAGATGTGCTAGTGGGCGAGCAGTACTTC.

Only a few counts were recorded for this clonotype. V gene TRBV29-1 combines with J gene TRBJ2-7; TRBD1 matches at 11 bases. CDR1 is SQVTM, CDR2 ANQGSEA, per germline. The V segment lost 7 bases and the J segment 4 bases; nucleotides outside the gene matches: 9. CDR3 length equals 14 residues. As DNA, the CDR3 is TGCAGCGCAGTTGTGAGGGACAGGGGGTACGAGCAGTACTTC. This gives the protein CSAVVRDRGYEQYF.

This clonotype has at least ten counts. This chain's CDR3 is CSARDRANYGYTF. CDR3 sequence (DNA): TGCAGTGCTAGAGATAGAGCTAACTATGGCTACACCTTC. This sequence joins TRBV20-1 and TRBJ1-2; D remains unclear. The CDR3 covers 13 residues. V shed 0 bases and J shed 0 bases, with 5 bases lying between them. Per the germline V gene, CDR1 is DFQATT and CDR2 is SNEGSKA (reference sequence).

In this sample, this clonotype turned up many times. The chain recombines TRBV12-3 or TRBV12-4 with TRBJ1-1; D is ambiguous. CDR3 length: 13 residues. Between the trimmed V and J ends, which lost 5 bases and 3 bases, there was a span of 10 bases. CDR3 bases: TGTGCCAGCAGTCCAAACAGTTACACTGAAGCTTTCTTT. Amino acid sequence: CASSPNSYTEAFF.

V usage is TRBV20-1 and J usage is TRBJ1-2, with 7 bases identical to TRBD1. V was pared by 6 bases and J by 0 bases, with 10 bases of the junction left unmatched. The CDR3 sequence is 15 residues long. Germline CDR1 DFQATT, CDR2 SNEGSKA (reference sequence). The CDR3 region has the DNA TGCAGTGCGATCCACCGGGACAGTTCTAACTATGGCTACACCTTC. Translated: CSAIHRDSSNYGYTF.

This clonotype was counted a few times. This chain's CDR3 is CASSLEGQGANEQFF. For the CDR3, the DNA is TGTGCCAGCAGTTTAGAGGGCCAGGGGGCAAATGAGCAGTTCTTC. The chain has TRBV12-3 or TRBV12-4 and TRBJ2-1; 8 bases line up with TRBD1. The CDR3 has 15 amino acids. Trimming took 1 base from V and 7 from J; bases not matched to a gene: 6.

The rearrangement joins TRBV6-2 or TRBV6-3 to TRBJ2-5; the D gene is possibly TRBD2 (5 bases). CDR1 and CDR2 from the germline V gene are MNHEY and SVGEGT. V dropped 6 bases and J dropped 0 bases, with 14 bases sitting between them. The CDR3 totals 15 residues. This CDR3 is CASSPHRGYQETQYF. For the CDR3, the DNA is TGTGCCAGCAGCCCTCATCGCGGGTACCAAGAGACCCAGTACTTC.

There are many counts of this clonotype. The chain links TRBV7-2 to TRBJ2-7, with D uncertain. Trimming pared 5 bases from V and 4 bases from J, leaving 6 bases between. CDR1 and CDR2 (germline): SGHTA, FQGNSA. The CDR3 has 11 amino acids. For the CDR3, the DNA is TGTGCCAGCAGCCCAGGATACGAGCAGTACTTC. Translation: CASSPGYEQYF.

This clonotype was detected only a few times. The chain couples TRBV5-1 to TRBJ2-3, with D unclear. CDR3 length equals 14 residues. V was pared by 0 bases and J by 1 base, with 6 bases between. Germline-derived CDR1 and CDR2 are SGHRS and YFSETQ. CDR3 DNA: TGCGCCAGCAGCTTGGAGCCAGGCACAGATACGCAGTATTTT. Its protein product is CASSLEPGTDTQYF.

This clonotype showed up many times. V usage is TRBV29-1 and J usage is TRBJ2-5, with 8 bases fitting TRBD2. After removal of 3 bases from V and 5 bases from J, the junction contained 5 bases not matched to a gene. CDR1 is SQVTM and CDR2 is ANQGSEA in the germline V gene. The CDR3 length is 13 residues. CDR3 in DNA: TGCAGCGTTGATAGCGGGGAGGGGGAGACCCAGTACTTC. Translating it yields CSVDSGEGETQYF.

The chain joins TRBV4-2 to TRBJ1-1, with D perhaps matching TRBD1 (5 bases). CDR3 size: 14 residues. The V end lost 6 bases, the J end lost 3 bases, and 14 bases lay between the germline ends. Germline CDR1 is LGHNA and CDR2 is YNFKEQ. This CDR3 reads CASRGRGVDTEAFF. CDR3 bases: TGTGCCAGCAGGGGCCGGGGGGTCGACACTGAAGCTTTCTTT.

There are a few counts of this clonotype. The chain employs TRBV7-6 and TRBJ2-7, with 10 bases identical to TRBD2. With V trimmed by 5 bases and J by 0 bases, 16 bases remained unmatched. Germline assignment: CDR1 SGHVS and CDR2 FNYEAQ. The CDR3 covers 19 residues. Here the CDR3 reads CASSHNVGGTSGNSYEQYF. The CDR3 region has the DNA TGTGCCAGCAGCCATAACGTCGGGGGTACTAGCGGGAACTCCTACGAGCAGTACTTC.

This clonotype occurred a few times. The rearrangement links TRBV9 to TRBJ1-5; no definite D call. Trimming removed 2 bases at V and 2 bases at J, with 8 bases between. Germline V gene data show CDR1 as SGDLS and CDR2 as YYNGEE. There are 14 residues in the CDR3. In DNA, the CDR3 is TGTGCCAGCAGCGTCGGCAGCGGCAATCAGCCCCAGCATTTT. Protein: CASSVGSGNQPQHF.

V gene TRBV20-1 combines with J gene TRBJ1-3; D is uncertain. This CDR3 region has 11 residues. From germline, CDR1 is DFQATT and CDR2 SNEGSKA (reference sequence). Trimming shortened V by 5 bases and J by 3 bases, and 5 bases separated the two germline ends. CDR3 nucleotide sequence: TGCAGTGCTGCCCTTGGAAACACCATATATTTT. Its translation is CSAALGNTIYF.

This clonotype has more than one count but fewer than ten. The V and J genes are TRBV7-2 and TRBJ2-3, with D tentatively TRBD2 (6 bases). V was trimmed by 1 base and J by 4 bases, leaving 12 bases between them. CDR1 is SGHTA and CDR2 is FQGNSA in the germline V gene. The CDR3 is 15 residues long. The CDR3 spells CASSLEVSGSDTQYF. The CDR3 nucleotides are TGTGCCAGCAGCTTAGAGGTTAGCGGTTCAGATACGCAGTATTTT.

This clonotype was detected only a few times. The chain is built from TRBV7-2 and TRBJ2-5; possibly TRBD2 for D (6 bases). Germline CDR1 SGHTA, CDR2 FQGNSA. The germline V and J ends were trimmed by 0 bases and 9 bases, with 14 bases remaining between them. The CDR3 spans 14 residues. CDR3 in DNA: TGTGCCAGCAGCTTAGCAGGAGGGAAATTGGCCCAGTACTTC. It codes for CASSLAGGKLAQYF.

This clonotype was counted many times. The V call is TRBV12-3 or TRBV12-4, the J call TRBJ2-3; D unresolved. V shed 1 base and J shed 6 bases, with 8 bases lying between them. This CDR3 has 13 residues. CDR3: CASSLGTTDTQYF. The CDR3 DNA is TGTGCCAGCAGTTTAGGGACGACTGATACGCAGTATTTT.

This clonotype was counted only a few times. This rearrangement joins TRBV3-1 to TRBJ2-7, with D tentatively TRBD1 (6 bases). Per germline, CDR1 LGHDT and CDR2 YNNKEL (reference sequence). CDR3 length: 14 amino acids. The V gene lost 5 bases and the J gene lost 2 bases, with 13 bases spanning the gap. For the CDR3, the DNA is TGTGCCAGCAGCTTTGGACAGCTTACCTACGAGCAGTACTTC. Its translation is CASSFGQLTYEQYF.

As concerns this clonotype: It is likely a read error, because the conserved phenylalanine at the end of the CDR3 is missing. CDR3 in amino acids: CSATGFSYGYTL. The CDR3 nucleotides read TGCAGTGCGACAGGGTTCAGCTATGGCTACACCTTG. The genes are TRBV20-1 and TRBJ1-2, with 7 positions matching TRBD1. The CDR3 is 12 amino acids. Germline values: CDR1 DFQATT, CDR2 SNEGSKA (reference sequence). The junction had 5 bases not matched to a gene; V was cut back by 6 bases and J by 4 bases.